This T cell receptor beta chain comes out of a study of T cell repertoires in cytomegalovirus infection (dated by TCRdb to the late 2010s). General notes on the study: Donor HLA type was relevant to the analysis, because carriage of CMV infection together with the matching HLA type was indicated by public TCR beta signatures. Here is what the overall study found, with its caveats: The ex vivo response was dominated by HLA-C-restricted CMV-specific TCR beta clonotypes, which also provided the single most frequent clonotype in two of eight donors. In both this cohort and an independent 352-donor cohort, the cumulative frequency of public TCR beta family members distinguished carriers of CMV infection plus the relevant HLA type.

The sequencer was an Illumina HiSeq 1500. Through fastp at Q25 and MiXCR, TCRdb rebuilt clones from the public reads, retaining in-frame beta chains. Each record represents a unique CDR3 protein, reported with the most common genes and DNA among its rows. The table for this sample lists 110,000 to 150,000 distinct CDR3 sequences; about 6.5% of them were counted only once. Under 20% of the sample rests with the top ten. This clonotype was recorded at least ten times. No antigen is known for it. Base quality data are lacking; no much larger clone is found one base away. From the germline V gene, CDR1 is SGHVS and CDR2 is FQNEAQ. V is shortened by 5 bases, J by 3 bases, and the region joining them spans 17 bases. The CDR3 spans 15 residues, from the cysteine through the phenylalanine. Of all the DNA, just the CDR3 is kept, 45 bases in frame from base 1.

The rearranged chain carries TRBV7-8 and TRBJ2-7; the D region possibly corresponds to TRBD2 (5 bases align). What was sequenced was PBMCs. The sequence derives from a human donor in good health (CMV status not recorded). Some clones in this sample may be carry-over from other donors' samples. CDR3 reads: CASSGLNSRRYEQYF. In nucleotide form, the sequence is TGTGCCAGCAGCGGACTCAACAGTAGACGCTACGAGCAGTACTTC.